This T cell receptor beta chain was profiled in a study of T cell clonality in common variable immunodeficiency. The study, taken as a whole, reports: CVID subjects had higher TCRbeta clonality than healthy controls, most marked in about a third.

The table came from immunoSEQ multiplex PCR; TCRdb's copy has only in-frame clones and leaves some out. The sample counts some 50,000 clones, none seen once; the ten largest own roughly 2%. The CDR3 runs to 13 residues. The germline V and J ends were trimmed by 3 bases and 5 bases, with 9 bases remaining between them. Germline-derived CDR1 and CDR2 are SGHTA and FQGTGA. This clone was observed at least ten times. The antigen is not known. The CDR3 end is not reached by the read, which stops 3 residues before it; the germline J gene fills it in. The gene calls are TRBV7-3 and TRBJ2-3; D unresolved. The TCR was taken from a person between 18 and 69 years old in good health. The sample was peripheral blood mononuclear cells. Here the CDR3 reads CASSFGVRDTQYF. CDR3 DNA (partial): TGTGCCAGCAGCTTCGGTGTGAGAGATACG. The full variable domain, with the rest looked up from reference TRBV7-3 and TRBJ2-3, is GAGVSQTPSNKVTEKGKYVELRCDPISGHTALYWYRQSLGQGPEFLIYFQGTGAADDSGLPNDRFFAVRPEGSVSTLKIQRTERGDSAVYLCASSFGVRDTQYFGPGTRLTVL.